The subject of this entry is one TCR beta chain. Its target is unknown. This sample was included in a study of Ad26.COV2.S vaccination and SARS-CoV-2 variants. Study-wide results and caveats: Whether participants received vaccine or placebo, their non-spike TCR breadth was similar.

Stated treatment: some 20 received Ad26.COV2.S at low or high dose, single or two shots; 5 received placebo; per-sample allocation not given. All samples were drawn on day 63, counting from the first vaccine or placebo injection. The CDR3 has 13 residues. Germline CDR1 and CDR2: LNHNV and YYDKDF (reference sequence). Trimming pared 3 bases from V and 6 bases from J, leaving 10 bases between. Produced via immunoSEQ multiplex PCR; TCRdb's table is partial and in-frame only. The table has about 400,000 clones, 89% seen once; the top ten hold approximately 1.9%. Here the sequenced sample was peripheral blood, taken in a trial of Ad26.COV2.S vaccine versus placebo. The sequence derives from a person between 18 and 59 years old who received the Ad26.COV2.S COVID-19 vaccine or a placebo. V and J are TRBV15 and TRBJ2-3; D is ambiguous. The CDR3 loop is CATSSAPMDTQYF. The CDR3 coding sequence is TGTGCCACCAGCAGTGCCCCCATGGATACGCAGTATTTT.